What follows are 20 T cell receptor beta chains derived from one specimen sequenced in a study of PD-L1 blockade in urothelial cancer. Time point indicated: pretreatment peripheral blood. Here immunoSEQ multiplex PCR was the method, and the copy in TCRdb shows in-frame clones only, minus some. The sample has some 71,000 clones, approximately 86% seen once. This specimen was PBMCs, taken around atezolizumab (anti-PD-L1) treatment. These receptors all stem from a man between 60 and 75 years old with urothelial cancer.

This sequence joins TRBV19 and TRBJ1-2; 8 bases map to TRBD1. Per the germline V gene, CDR1 is LNHDA and CDR2 is SQIVND (reference sequence). V was clipped by 7 bases and J by 8 bases; unmatched bases: 18. There are 16 residues in the CDR3. The CDR3 DNA is TGTGCCAGTAAAGGGACAGGCCCCGGTTTGAGGGAGGGCTACACCTTC. This translates into CASKGTGPGLREGYTF.

The V and J genes are TRBV10-3 and TRBJ1-1; 7 bases agree with TRBD1. V dropped 4 bases and J dropped 2; count of bases not matched to a gene: 7. The CDR3 is 15 amino acids. Germline lookup yields CDR1 ENHRY and CDR2 SYGVKD. DNA of the CDR3: TGTGCCATCAGTGGGGCAGGGGGTCGCAACACTGAAGCTTTCTTT. Translating it yields CAISGAGGRNTEAFF.

The rearrangement links TRBV30 to TRBJ2-3, with D possibly matching TRBD1 (5 bases). The germline V gene encodes CDR1 GTSNPN and CDR2 SVGIG (reference sequence). The CDR3 is made up of 15 amino acids. The germline V and J ends were trimmed by 1 base and 3 bases, with 14 bases remaining between them. This CDR3 reads CAWSGTSTGTDTQYF. In DNA, the CDR3 is TGTGCCTGGAGTGGGACATCCACAGGAACAGATACGCAGTATTTT.

The chain couples TRBV7-8 to TRBJ2-2; the D is unclear. Trimming removed 6 bases from V and 5 bases from J, with 13 bases in between. The germline gives CDR1 SGHVS, CDR2 FQNEAQ. The CDR3 is made up of 14 amino acids. Written as DNA, the CDR3 is TGTGCCAGCAGTATCCTCACTGTGACCGGGGAGCTGTTTTTT. It codes for CASSILTVTGELFF.

This clone occurred once. The rearrangement links TRBV6-5 to TRBJ1-5, with 7 bases matching TRBD1. The CDR3 runs 15 residues. Looked up from germline, CDR1 is MNHEY and CDR2 is SVGAGI. The V gene end was trimmed by 5 bases and the J gene end by 1 base; junction bases not matched to a gene: 5. The CDR3: CASSITGVSNQPQHF. CDR3 in DNA: TGTGCCAGCAGTATAACAGGGGTGAGCAATCAGCCCCAGCATTTT.

A few counts support this clone. V and J are TRBV4-2 and TRBJ2-2; D remains ambiguous. Trimming removed 3 bases from V and 4 bases from J, with 6 bases in between. The CDR3 is 13 residues long. In germline, CDR1 is LGHNA, CDR2 YNFKEQ. The CDR3 DNA follows: TGTGCCAGCAGCCAGACACGCACCGGGGAGCTGTTTTTT. Translation gives CASSQTRTGELFF.

The CDR3 is CASSEAGLRAYEQYF. CDR3 bases: TGTGCCAGCAGTGAGGCAGGACTTCGGGCCTACGAGCAGTACTTC. The chain joins TRBV6-1 to TRBJ2-7, with a possible D match to TRBD2 (5 bases). Trimming took 3 bases from V and 2 from J, leaving 14 bases between them. Germline V gene lookup returns CDR1 MNHNS and CDR2 SASEGT. This CDR3 comprises 15 residues.

The chain joins TRBV5-1 to TRBJ2-7, with D possibly being TRBD1 (6 bases). This CDR3 region has 13 residues. Between the trimmed V and J ends, which lost 4 bases and 3 bases, there was a span of 11 bases. The V gene's germline CDR1 is SGHRS and CDR2 YFSETQ. This CDR3 reads CASSSDRSYEQYF. CDR3 DNA sequence: TGCGCCAGCAGCAGCGACAGGAGCTACGAGCAGTACTTC.

The chain recombines TRBV6-5 with TRBJ2-4, with D perhaps TRBD1 (6 bases). Trimming removed 4 bases from V and 2 bases from J, with 15 bases in between. This CDR3 has 16 amino acids. Germline V CDR1 and CDR2: MNHEY, SVGAGI. This chain's CDR3 is CASSSSGAESKNIQYF. CDR3 in DNA: TGTGCCAGCAGTTCTTCAGGGGCTGAGTCCAAAAACATTCAGTACTTC.

This clone was observed a single time. The chain joins TRBV11-2 to TRBJ1-5; no clear D. The CDR3 length is 13 residues. The V and J ends lost 5 bases and 6 bases respectively, with 11 bases between them. Looked up from germline, CDR1 is SGHAT and CDR2 is FQNNGV. The CDR3 sequence is CASSPGITQPQHF. CDR3 nucleotides: TGTGCCAGCAGCCCCGGGATAACTCAGCCCCAGCATTTT.

The CDR3 region is CASSFPTSRDRSNEQFF. The CDR3 DNA reads TGTGCCAGCAGTTTCCCCACAAGCCGGGACAGAAGCAATGAGCAGTTCTTC. The chain employs TRBV28 and TRBJ2-1, with 7 bases matching TRBD1. The CDR3 runs to 17 residues. With 3 bases clipped from V and 6 bases from J, the junction kept 14 bases outside the gene matches. The germline gives CDR1 MDHEN, CDR2 SYDVKM.

The sample holds one count of this clone. The chain is built from TRBV2 and TRBJ1-1, with 9 bases identical to TRBD1. With V trimmed by 4 bases and J by 4 bases, 4 bases remained unmatched. Per the germline V gene, CDR1 is SNHLY and CDR2 is FYNNEI. The CDR3 spans 14 residues. CDR3 sequence (DNA): TGTGCCAGCAGTGCACAGGGGGCAGTCACTGAAGCTTTCTTT. Amino acid sequence: CASSAQGAVTEAFF.

This chain links TRBV2 with TRBJ1-5; TRBD1 might be the D (5 bases). Germline CDR1 SNHLY, CDR2 FYNNEI. With 7 bases removed from V and 1 base from J, the gap between germline ends came to 11 bases. This CDR3 is built from 14 residues. The CDR3 sequence is CASTLGLSNQPQHF. For the CDR3, the DNA is TGTGCCAGCACCTTGGGACTGAGCAATCAGCCCCAGCATTTT.

This chain links TRBV15 with TRBJ1-1; D is possibly TRBD1 (6 bases). The CDR3 totals 13 residues. CDR1 is LNHNV, CDR2 YYDKDF, per germline (reference sequence). The ends were cut back, 4 bases at V and 4 bases at J, with 10 bases in the middle. The CDR3 nucleotides read TGTGCCACCAGCAAACAGGGACCCACTGAAGCTTTCTTT. This encodes CATSKQGPTEAFF.

The chain couples TRBV19 to TRBJ1-5, with a possible D match to TRBD1 (6 bases). CDR3 length: 13 residues. The germline V and J ends were trimmed by 6 bases and 6 bases, with 12 bases remaining between them. CDR1 and CDR2 (germline): LNHDA, SQIVND (reference sequence). CDR3 nucleotides: TGTGCCAGTAGGAGGACAGCTGGTCAGCCCCAGCATTTT. Protein sequence: CASRRTAGQPQHF.

The chain is built from TRBV11-3 and TRBJ1-6, with 9 bases matching TRBD1. The germline CDR1 and CDR2 sequences are SGHNT and YENEEA. Germline trimming cut 6 bases from V and 7 bases from J; bases unmatched to any gene: 7. This CDR3 has 15 residues. CDR3 in amino acids: CASRDPGQGNSPLHF. DNA of the CDR3: TGTGCCAGCAGGGATCCGGGACAGGGAAATTCACCCCTCCACTTT.

V gene TRBV28 combines with J gene TRBJ2-1; weak D call: TRBD2 (5 bases). This CDR3 is built from 13 residues. The V end lost 4 bases, the J end lost 8 bases, and 12 bases lay between the germline ends. The germline gives CDR1 MDHEN, CDR2 SYDVKM. CDR3 coding DNA: TGTGCCAGCAGTTCTGCAGGAGGCCATGAGCAGTTCTTC. Translating it yields CASSSAGGHEQFF.

The rearrangement links TRBV5-1 to TRBJ2-4; 15 bases are shared with TRBD2. The germline V gene has CDR1 SGHRS and CDR2 YFSETQ. V lost 3 bases to trimming and J lost 5 bases; unmatched junction nucleotides: 6. The CDR3 length is 17 residues. CDR3 region: CASSSLGLAGGQNIQYF. In nucleotides, the CDR3 is TGCGCCAGCAGCTCCCTGGGACTAGCGGGGGGACAAAACATTCAGTACTTC.

The chain employs TRBV19 and TRBJ1-5, with D possibly matching TRBD1 (5 bases). The CDR3 covers 15 residues. CDR1 LNHDA and CDR2 SQIVND come from the germline V gene (reference sequence). The V and J ends lost 4 bases and 2 bases respectively, with 12 bases between them. Written as DNA, the CDR3 is TGTGCCAGTAGTAACGGTGGAGGGGGCAATCAGCCCCAGCATTTT. Protein product: CASSNGGGGNQPQHF.

This clone appeared a few times. V usage is TRBV7-8 and J usage is TRBJ1-6, with a tentative D call TRBD1 (6 bases). The CDR3 is 13 amino acids. Germline CDR1 and CDR2: SGHVS and FQNEAQ. The V gene lost 7 bases and the J gene lost 10 bases, with 14 bases spanning the gap. The CDR3 nucleotides are TGTGCCAGCAATTTAGGGGGGGACTCACCCCTCCACTTT. Its translation is CASNLGGDSPLHF.